Listed here are 7 T cell receptor beta chains from one sample, sequenced in a study of cytomegalovirus exposure and HLA in healthy donors. It was with 60 Vbeta and 13 Jbeta primers that the PCR ran. Profiled with immunoSEQ multiplex PCR; TCRdb holds only in-frame clones, not every one. The sample consists of 100,000 to 150,000 clones, roughly 78% of them appearing once. Sequencing was done on a sample of PBMCs. The receptors were gathered from a man between 25 and 39 years old in good health and CMV-seronegative.

The chain couples TRBV7-2 to TRBJ2-2, with D possibly matching TRBD1 (5 bases). Germline V gene data show CDR1 as SGHTA and CDR2 as FQGNSA. V was trimmed by 0 bases and J by 1 base, leaving 9 bases between them. CDR3 length equals 16 residues. CDR3 coding DNA: TGTGCCAGCAGCTTAGCGGTGCAGGGGAACACCGGGGAGCTGTTTTTT. Translated: CASSLAVQGNTGELFF.

This clone was detected only once. The chain carries TRBV23-1 and TRBJ1-2; 7 nucleotides line up with TRBD1. TRBV23-1 is noted as an ORF with a role that remains uncertain. Trimming took 2 bases from V and 3 from J; bases not matched to a gene: 9. This CDR3 spans 16 amino acids. The CDR3 here is CASSQPDRSCDYGYTF. DNA of the CDR3: TGCGCCAGCAGTCAACCGGACAGGTCGTGCGACTATGGCTACACCTTC.

The chain carries TRBV29-1 and TRBJ1-2, with 7 bases fitting TRBD1. The germline V gene encodes CDR1 SQVTM and CDR2 ANQGSEA. The CDR3 has 15 amino acids. V shed 5 bases and J 0 bases; nucleotides not matched to a gene: 9. CDR3: CSVFGDRTSNYGYTF. Written as DNA, the CDR3 is TGCAGCGTTTTTGGGGACAGAACCTCTAACTATGGCTACACCTTC.

The rearrangement links TRBV28 to TRBJ1-5, with D tentatively TRBD1 (5 bases). This CDR3 spans 13 amino acids. Germline CDR1 and CDR2: MDHEN and SYDVKM. V lost 7 bases and J lost 7, with 14 bases in between. CDR3 region: CASTGGDWQPQHF. CDR3 bases: TGTGCCAGCACTGGGGGGGACTGGCAGCCCCAGCATTTT. Full variable domain (rest looked up from reference TRBV28 and TRBJ1-5): DVKVTQSSRYLVKRTGEKVFLECVQDMDHENMFWYRQDPGLGLRLIYFSYDVKMKEKGDIPEGYSVSREKKERFSLILESASTNQTSMYLCASTGGDWQPQHFGDGTRLSIL.

This clone was observed a few times. DNA for the CDR3: TGTGCCAGCAGTTCGGGACTACGTGTTTCCTACGAGCAGTACTTC. Translation: CASSSGLRVSYEQYF. The genes are TRBV27 and TRBJ2-7, with 7 bases lining up with TRBD2. Germline values: CDR1 MNHEY, CDR2 SMNVEV (reference sequence). The J segment lost 1 base and the V segment lost 4 bases, leaving 7 bases of the junction unmatched. The CDR3 sequence is 15 residues long.

The chain joins TRBV7-9 to TRBJ2-5; 10 positions agree with TRBD2. CDR1 and CDR2 from the germline V gene are SEHNR and FQNEAQ (reference sequence). This CDR3 has 15 residues. V shed 5 bases, J shed 3 bases, and the junction held 6 bases outside the gene matches. The CDR3 protein is CASSQSLAGEETQYF. In nucleotides, the CDR3 is TGTGCCAGCAGCCAATCTCTAGCGGGGGAAGAGACCCAGTACTTC.

The rearrangement links TRBV5-8 to TRBJ1-4; tentatively, D is TRBD1 (5 bases). The CDR3 totals 13 residues. Germline CDR1 is SGHTS and CDR2 is YDEGEE. V was cut by 5 bases and J by 7 bases, with 12 bases left in between. CDR3 coding DNA: TGTGCCAGCAGTGCAGGGATGGGTGAAAAACTGTTTTTT. Residues: CASSAGMGEKLFF.